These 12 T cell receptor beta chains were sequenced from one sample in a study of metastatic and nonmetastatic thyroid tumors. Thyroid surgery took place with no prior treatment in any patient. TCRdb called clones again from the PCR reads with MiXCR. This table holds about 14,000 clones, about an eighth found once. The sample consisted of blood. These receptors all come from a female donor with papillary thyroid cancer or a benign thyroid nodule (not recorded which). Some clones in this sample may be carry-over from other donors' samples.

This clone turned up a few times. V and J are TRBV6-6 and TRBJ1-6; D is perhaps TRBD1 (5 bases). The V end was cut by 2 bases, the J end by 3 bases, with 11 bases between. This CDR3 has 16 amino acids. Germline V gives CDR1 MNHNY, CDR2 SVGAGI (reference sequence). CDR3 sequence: CASSYRGVRYNSPLHF. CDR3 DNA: TGTGCCAGCAGTTACAGAGGGGTCCGCTATAATTCACCCCTCCACTTT.

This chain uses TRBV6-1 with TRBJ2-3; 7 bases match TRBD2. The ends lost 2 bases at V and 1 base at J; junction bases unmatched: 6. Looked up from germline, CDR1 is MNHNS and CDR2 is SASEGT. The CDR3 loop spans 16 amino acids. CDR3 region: CASSEQGGSGTDTQYF. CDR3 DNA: TGTGCCAGCAGTGAACAGGGCGGGAGCGGCACAGATACGCAGTATTTT.

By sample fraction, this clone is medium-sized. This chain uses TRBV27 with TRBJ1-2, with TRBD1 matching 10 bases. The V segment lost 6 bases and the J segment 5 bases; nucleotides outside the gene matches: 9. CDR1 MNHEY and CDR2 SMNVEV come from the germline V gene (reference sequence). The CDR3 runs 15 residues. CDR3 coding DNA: TGTGCCAGCAGCATTGACAGGGGGCGCCTTTATGGCTACACCTTC. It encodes CASSIDRGRLYGYTF.

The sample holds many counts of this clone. This CDR3 reads CASKATGGNEQFF. CDR3 nucleotides: TGTGCCAGTAAGGCCACAGGGGGCAATGAGCAGTTCTTC. The gene calls are TRBV19 and TRBJ2-1; 8 bases fit TRBD1. The CDR3 is made up of 13 amino acids. Germline loops: CDR1 LNHDA, CDR2 SQIVND (reference sequence). V gave up 7 bases and J gave up 6 bases; unmatched junction bases: 5.

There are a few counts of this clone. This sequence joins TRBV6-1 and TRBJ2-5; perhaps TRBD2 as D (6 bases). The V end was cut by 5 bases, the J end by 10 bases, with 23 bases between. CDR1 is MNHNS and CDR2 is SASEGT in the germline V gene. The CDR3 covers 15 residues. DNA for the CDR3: TGTGCCAGCAGTTTTATGGGACTCCATTGTGGGAACCAGTACTTC. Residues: CASSFMGLHCGNQYF.

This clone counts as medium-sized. DNA of the CDR3: TGTGCCAGCAGTTACCTCGTAGGGGGAACCTCTGGGGCCAACGTCCTGACTTTC. It encodes CASSYLVGGTSGANVLTF. The chain carries TRBV6-5 and TRBJ2-6, with D perhaps TRBD1 (6 bases). This CDR3 spans 18 amino acids. Germline CDR1 MNHEY, CDR2 SVGAGI. Trimming removed 2 bases from V and 0 bases from J, with 14 bases in between.

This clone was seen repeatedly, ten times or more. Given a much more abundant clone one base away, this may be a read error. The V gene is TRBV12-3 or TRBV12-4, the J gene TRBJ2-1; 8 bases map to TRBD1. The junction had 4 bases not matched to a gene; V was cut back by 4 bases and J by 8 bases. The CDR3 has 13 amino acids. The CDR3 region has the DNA TGTGCCAGCAGTTCAGCAGGGGGCCATGAGCAGTTCTTC. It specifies CASSSAGGHEQFF.

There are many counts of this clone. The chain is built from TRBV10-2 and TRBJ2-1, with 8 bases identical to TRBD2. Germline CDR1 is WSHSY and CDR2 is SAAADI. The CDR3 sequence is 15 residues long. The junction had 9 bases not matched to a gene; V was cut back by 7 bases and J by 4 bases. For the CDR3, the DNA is TGCGCCAGCACCGAGGGACTAGGAATTTACAATGAGCAGTTCTTC. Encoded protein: CASTEGLGIYNEQFF.

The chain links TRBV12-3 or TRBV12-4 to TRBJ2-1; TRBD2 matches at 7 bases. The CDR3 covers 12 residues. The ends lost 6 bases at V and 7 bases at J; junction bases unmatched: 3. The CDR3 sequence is CASRTAGNEQFF. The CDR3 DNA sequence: TGTGCCAGCAGGACAGCGGGAAATGAGCAGTTCTTC.

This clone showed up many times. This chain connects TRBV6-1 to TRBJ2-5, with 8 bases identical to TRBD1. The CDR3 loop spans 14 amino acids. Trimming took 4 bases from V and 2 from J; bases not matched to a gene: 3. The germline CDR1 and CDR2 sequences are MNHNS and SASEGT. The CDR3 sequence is CASSVGTGQETQYF. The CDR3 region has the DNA TGTGCCAGCAGTGTAGGGACAGGACAAGAGACCCAGTACTTC.

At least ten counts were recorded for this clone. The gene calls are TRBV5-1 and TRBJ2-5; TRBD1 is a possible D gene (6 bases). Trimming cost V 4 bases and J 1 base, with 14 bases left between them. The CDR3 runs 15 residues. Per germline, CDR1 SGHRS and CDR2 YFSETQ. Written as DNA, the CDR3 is TGCGCCAGCAGCCGTACAGGGAGACTCCAAGAGACCCAGTACTTC. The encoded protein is CASSRTGRLQETQYF.

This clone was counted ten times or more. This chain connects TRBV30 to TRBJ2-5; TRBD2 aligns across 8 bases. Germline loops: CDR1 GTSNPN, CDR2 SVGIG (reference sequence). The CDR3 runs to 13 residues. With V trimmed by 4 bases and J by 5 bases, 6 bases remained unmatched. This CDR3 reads CAWNLGGRETQYF. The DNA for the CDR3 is TGTGCCTGGAATCTCGGCGGGAGGGAGACCCAGTACTTC.